Presented here are 18 T cell receptor beta chains from one specimen sequenced in a study of control samples from healthy donors and cancer patients. This table comes from immunoSEQ multiplex PCR, and its TCRdb copy is limited to in-frame clones, with some not included. The sample has under 200,000 clones; 90% to 95% are singletons. The sequencing sample was made of blood. The origin of the receptors is a woman aged 40 to 55 in good health.

The chain is built from TRBV6-2 or TRBV6-3 and TRBJ2-1; D call uncertain. CDR3 length: 12 amino acids. Per germline, CDR1 MNHEY and CDR2 SVGEGT. V was clipped by 6 bases and J by 6 bases, with 9 bases between them. CDR3 loop: CASSPYLNEQFF. DNA for the CDR3: TGTGCCAGCAGCCCCTACCTCAATGAGCAGTTCTTC.

The V and J genes are TRBV19 and TRBJ2-6; D gene unclear. Trimming shortened V by 4 bases and J by 0 bases, and 10 bases separated the two germline ends. The CDR3 covers 16 residues. Looked up from germline, CDR1 is LNHDA and CDR2 is SQIVND (reference sequence). This CDR3 is CASSTRTYSGANVLTF. In DNA form, the CDR3 reads TGTGCCAGTAGTACCAGGACGTACTCTGGGGCCAACGTCCTGACTTTC.

The CDR3 DNA follows: TGTGCCAGCAGCCCTAGGGGAAGGCGGGCTTTCTTT. It specifies CASSPRGRRAFF. The rearrangement uses TRBV7-8 and TRBJ1-1; maybe TRBD1 (5 bases). V lost 5 bases to trimming and J lost 11 bases, with 15 bases between them. This CDR3 has 12 residues. Germline lookup yields CDR1 SGHVS and CDR2 FQNEAQ.

This chain uses TRBV3-1 (or the pseudogene TRBV3-2) with TRBJ1-2, with D unresolved. V was pared by 4 bases and J by 2 bases, with 11 bases between. The CDR3 has 14 amino acids. Per the germline V gene, CDR1 is LGHDT and CDR2 is YNNKEL (reference sequence). The CDR3, as DNA: TGTGCCAGCAGCCGGGCCACCCGAAACTATGGCTACACCTTC. Encoded protein: CASSRATRNYGYTF.

The gene calls are TRBV6-5 and TRBJ2-7, with TRBD2 as a possible D gene (6 bases). The CDR3 sequence is 15 residues long. Per the germline V gene, CDR1 is MNHEY and CDR2 is SVGAGI. V was trimmed by 0 bases and J by 2 bases, leaving 11 bases between them. CDR3 residues: CASSYSSEGTYEQYF. Here the CDR3 DNA reads TGTGCCAGCAGTTACTCATCGGAGGGGACCTACGAGCAGTACTTC.

This chain joins TRBV7-2 and TRBJ2-1, with TRBD2 identical over 7 bases. Per the germline V gene, CDR1 is SGHTA and CDR2 is FQGNSA. The CDR3 runs 15 residues. V was clipped by 5 bases and J by 1 base; unmatched bases: 5. This CDR3 is CASSQQRGSYNEQFF. CDR3 coding DNA: TGTGCCAGCAGCCAACAGCGGGGATCCTACAATGAGCAGTTCTTC.

In this sample, this clone turned up once. The chain recombines TRBV28 with TRBJ1-5; D gene uncertain. CDR3 length equals 19 residues. V was clipped by 10 bases and J by 0 bases, with 28 bases between them. Germline V lookup: CDR1 MDHEN, CDR2 SYDVKM. CDR3 DNA: TGTGCCAACGTATGGGATGAACTCAGGACGCGGGATAGCAATCAGCCCCAGCATTTT. This sequence encodes CANVWDELRTRDSNQPQHF.

The rearrangement joins TRBV9 to TRBJ2-2; maybe TRBD1 (5 bases). Germline loops: CDR1 SGDLS, CDR2 YYNGEE. The CDR3 spans 15 residues. With 3 bases removed from V and 0 bases from J, the gap between germline ends came to 9 bases. CDR3: CASSEGNSNTGELFF. CDR3 coding DNA: TGTGCCAGCAGCGAGGGGAATTCGAACACCGGGGAGCTGTTTTTT.

The chain joins TRBV6-5 to TRBJ1-1; no definite D call. The V gene's germline CDR1 is MNHEY and CDR2 SVGAGI. With 9 bases removed from V and 4 bases from J, the gap between germline ends came to 12 bases. The CDR3 covers 12 residues. CDR3 sequence: CASDARPTEAFF. For the CDR3, the DNA is TGTGCCAGTGACGCCCGGCCCACTGAAGCTTTCTTT.

This rearrangement joins TRBV29-1 to TRBJ1-1; a weak D match, TRBD1 (6 bases). Germline V gene lookup returns CDR1 SQVTM and CDR2 ANQGSEA. Trimming left V 4 bases short and J 0 bases short, with 12 bases between. The CDR3 length is 14 residues. The CDR3 coding sequence is TGCAGCGTTGGAAAAGACAGGCTGAACACTGAAGCTTTCTTT. Its translation: CSVGKDRLNTEAFF.

J is TRBJ1-1 and V is TRBV18; TRBD1 matches 7 bases. J lost 1 base, V lost 3 bases, and 8 bases had no gene match. CDR1 and CDR2 (germline): KGHSH, LQKENI. The CDR3 length is 16 residues. CDR3 sequence reads: CASSPPGQPGNTEAFF. The CDR3, as DNA: TGTGCCAGCTCACCGCCGGGACAGCCAGGGAACACTGAAGCTTTCTTT.

The V and J genes are TRBV24-1 and TRBJ2-3; the D call may be TRBD1 or TRBD2 (5 bases each). Germline lookup yields CDR1 KGHDR and CDR2 SFDVKD. V was shortened by 3 bases and J by 7 bases, with 10 bases between the two germline ends. The CDR3 loop spans 13 amino acids. The CDR3 here is CATSDPGSNTQYF. DNA of the CDR3: TGTGCCACCAGTGATCCAGGGAGTAATACGCAGTATTTT.

This chain joins TRBV4-3 and TRBJ2-1, with D perhaps TRBD2 (6 bases). Germline values: CDR1 LGHNA, CDR2 YSLEER. This CDR3 comprises 14 residues. Trimming removed 4 bases from V and 16 bases from J, with 23 bases in between. The CDR3 coding sequence is TGCGCCAGCAGCCCGAACGCGGGGATTACCCCTTTTTTCTTC. Its protein product is CASSPNAGITPFFF.

The gene calls are TRBV7-7 and TRBJ1-1; a possible D gene is TRBD1 (5 bases). This CDR3 is built from 13 residues. The V end lost 5 bases, the J end lost 4 bases, and 11 bases lay between the germline ends. Germline assignment: CDR1 SSHAT and CDR2 FNYEAQ (reference sequence). CDR3 nucleotides: TGTGCCAGCAGCCCAAACCAGGGCACTGAAGCTTTCTTT. This encodes CASSPNQGTEAFF.

The rearrangement joins TRBV18 to TRBJ1-2; 9 nucleotides align to TRBD1. Germline loops: CDR1 KGHSH, CDR2 LQKENI. The CDR3 covers 14 residues. The trim removed 3 bases at V and 8 bases at J, leaving 7 bases unmatched. The CDR3 reads CASSPNRGQGGYTF. CDR3 DNA sequence: TGTGCCAGCTCACCCAACAGGGGGCAAGGAGGCTACACCTTC.

This CDR3 is CASSASRGDEQFF. CDR3 bases: TGTGCCAGCAGCGCCAGCCGGGGGGATGAGCAGTTCTTC. This sequence joins TRBV9 and TRBJ2-1; 7 nucleotides match TRBD2. V lost 3 bases to trimming and J lost 8 bases; unmatched junction nucleotides: 5. In germline, CDR1 is SGDLS, CDR2 YYNGEE. The length of the CDR3 is 13 residues. The full variable domain, its missing parts supplied by reference TRBV9 and TRBJ2-1, is DSGVTQTPKHLITATGQRVTLRCSPRSGDLSVYWYQQSLDQGLQFLIQYYNGEERAKGNILERFSAQQFPDLHSELNLSSLELGDSALYFCASSASRGDEQFFGPGTRLTVL.

The chain links TRBV10-3 to TRBJ1-1; D unresolved. The CDR3 is made up of 14 amino acids. The V and J ends lost 8 bases and 0 bases respectively, with 13 bases between them. Looked up from germline, CDR1 is ENHRY and CDR2 is SYGVKD. CDR3 coding DNA: TGTGCCATCCAAAAGGGCGGAATGAACACTGAAGCTTTCTTT. Its translation is CAIQKGGMNTEAFF.

The chain joins TRBV7-9 to TRBJ2-6, with 10 bases matching TRBD1. Looked up from germline, CDR1 is SEHNR and CDR2 is FQNEAQ (reference sequence). The ends lost 5 bases at V and 5 bases at J; junction bases unmatched: 9. The CDR3 runs 17 residues. This chain's CDR3 is CASSHPGQGFWANVLTF. The CDR3 region has the DNA TGTGCCAGCAGCCACCCGGGACAGGGGTTCTGGGCCAACGTCCTGACTTTC.